These 8 T cell receptor beta chains were all obtained from the same sample, sequenced in a study of siplizumab effects on memory and regulatory T cells. Profiling relied on immunoSEQ multiplex PCR, and the TCRdb table lists in-frame clones only, not all of them. The table lists some 120,000 clones, approximately 94% of them singletons. The source material was non-Treg CD4+ T cells sorted from blood. The receptors come from a human donor in good health.

V is TRBV4-1 and J is TRBJ2-7; 9 bases line up with TRBD1. Germline V lookup: CDR1 MGHRA, CDR2 YSYEKL. CDR3 size: 17 residues. The junction had 14 bases not matched to a gene; V was cut back by 5 bases and J by 3 bases. In DNA, the CDR3 is TGCGCCAGCAGCAGACCCGGGACAGGGCAAGTACGCTACGAGCAGTACTTC. Encoded protein: CASSRPGTGQVRYEQYF.

The chain employs TRBV29-1 and TRBJ2-7, with 10 bases lining up with TRBD1. With V trimmed by 7 bases and J by 7 bases, 7 bases remained unmatched. The CDR3 is made up of 12 amino acids. The V gene's germline CDR1 is SQVTM and CDR2 ANQGSEA. CDR3 residues: CSGTGGDREQYF. CDR3 in DNA: TGCAGCGGGACAGGGGGTGATCGGGAGCAGTACTTC.

V is TRBV5-1 and J is TRBJ1-4; possibly TRBD1 for D (6 bases). CDR3 length: 17 residues. Germline loops: CDR1 SGHRS, CDR2 YFSETQ. Trimming removed 4 bases from V and 2 bases from J, with 18 bases in between. In DNA, the CDR3 is TGCGCCAGCAGCCCTCTGCCCGGGCAGGGGACTAATGAAAAACTGTTTTTT. Protein: CASSPLPGQGTNEKLFF.

The J gene is TRBJ1-3, the V gene TRBV5-1; 7 nucleotides agree with TRBD1. This CDR3 spans 16 amino acids. Germline assignment: CDR1 SGHRS and CDR2 YFSETQ. Trimming at V came to 5 bases and at J to 0 bases, leaving 8 bases not matched to a gene. CDR3 sequence (DNA): TGCGCCAGCAGAGCTCCGGGACAGCGCTCTGGAAACACCATATATTTT. Its protein product is CASRAPGQRSGNTIYF.

V gene TRBV18 combines with J gene TRBJ2-1; tentatively, D is TRBD1 (5 bases). The germline CDR1 and CDR2 sequences are KGHSH and LQKENI. The CDR3 length is 14 residues. The V and J ends lost 4 bases and 5 bases respectively, with 12 bases between them. CDR3 nucleotides: TGTGCCAGCTCACGGATAGGGGCCCACAATGAGCAGTTCTTC. Amino acid sequence: CASSRIGAHNEQFF.

The chain links TRBV7-8 to TRBJ2-7; TRBD1 matches 9 bases. This CDR3 is 20 amino acids long. V lost 0 bases, J lost 2 bases, and 17 bases stayed unmatched. Germline V gene sequence: CDR1 SGHVS, CDR2 FQNEAQ. The CDR3 is CASSLAQGQGRNRVAYEQYF. The DNA for the CDR3 is TGTGCCAGCAGCTTAGCGCAGGGACAGGGACGAAATCGGGTCGCCTACGAGCAGTACTTC.

The CDR3 is CASSSDRLYEQYF. In DNA form, the CDR3 reads TGTGCCAGCAGCTCTGACAGACTCTACGAGCAGTACTTC. This chain links TRBV7-2 with TRBJ2-7, with D tentatively TRBD1 (5 bases). The CDR3 covers 13 residues. Trimming cost V 4 bases and J 3 bases, with 10 bases left between them. CDR1 is SGHTA, CDR2 FQGNSA, per germline.

A few counts support this clone. The rearrangement uses TRBV9 and TRBJ1-1; 8 nucleotides align to TRBD1. V trimming: 3 bases; J trimming: 9 bases; junction bases outside the gene matches: 10. The germline CDR1 and CDR2 sequences are SGDLS and YYNGEE. The CDR3 contains 14 residues. CDR3 nucleotide sequence: TGTGCCAGCAGCGCCCCTGACAGGGGCGGTCAAGCTTTCTTT. This sequence encodes CASSAPDRGGQAFF. Full variable domain (outside the CDR3, taken from reference TRBV9 and TRBJ1-1): DSGVTQTPKHLITATGQRVTLRCSPRSGDLSVYWYQQSLDQGLQFLIQYYNGEERAKGNILERFSAQQFPDLHSELNLSSLELGDSALYFCASSAPDRGGQAFFGQGTRLTVV.